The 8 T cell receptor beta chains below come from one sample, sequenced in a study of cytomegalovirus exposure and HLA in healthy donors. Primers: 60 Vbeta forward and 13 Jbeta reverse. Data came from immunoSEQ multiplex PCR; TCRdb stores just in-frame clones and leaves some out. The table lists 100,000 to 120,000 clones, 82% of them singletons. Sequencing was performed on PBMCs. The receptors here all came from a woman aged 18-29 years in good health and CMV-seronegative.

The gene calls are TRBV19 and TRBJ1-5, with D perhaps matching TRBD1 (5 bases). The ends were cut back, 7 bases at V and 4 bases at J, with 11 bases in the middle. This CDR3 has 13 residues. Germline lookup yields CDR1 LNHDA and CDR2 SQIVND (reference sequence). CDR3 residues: CASNPRVNQPQHF. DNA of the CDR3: TGTGCCAGTAACCCCAGGGTGAATCAGCCCCAGCATTTT.

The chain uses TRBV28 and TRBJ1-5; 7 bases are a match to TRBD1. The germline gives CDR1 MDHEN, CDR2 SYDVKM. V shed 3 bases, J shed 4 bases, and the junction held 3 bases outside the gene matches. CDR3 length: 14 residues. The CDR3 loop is CASSFGTANQPQHF. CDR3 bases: TGTGCCAGCAGTTTCGGGACAGCTAATCAGCCCCAGCATTTT.

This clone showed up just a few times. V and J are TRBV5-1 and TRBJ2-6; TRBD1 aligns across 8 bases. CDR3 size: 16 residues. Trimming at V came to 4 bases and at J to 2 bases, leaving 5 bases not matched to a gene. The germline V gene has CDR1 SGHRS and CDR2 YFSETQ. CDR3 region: CASSGGTGPGANVLTF. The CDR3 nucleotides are TGCGCCAGCAGCGGAGGGACAGGCCCTGGGGCCAACGTCCTGACTTTC.

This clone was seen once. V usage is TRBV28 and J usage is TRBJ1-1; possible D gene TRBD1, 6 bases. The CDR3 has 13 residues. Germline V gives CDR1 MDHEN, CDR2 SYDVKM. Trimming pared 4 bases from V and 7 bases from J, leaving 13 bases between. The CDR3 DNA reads TGTGCCAGCAGTTCCTGGGGGGGACATGAAGCTTTCTTT. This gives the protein CASSSWGGHEAFF.

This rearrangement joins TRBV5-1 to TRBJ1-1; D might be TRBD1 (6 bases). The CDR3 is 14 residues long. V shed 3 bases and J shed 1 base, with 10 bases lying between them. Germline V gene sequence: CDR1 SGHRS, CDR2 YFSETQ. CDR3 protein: CASSWGPTNTEAFF. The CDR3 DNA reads TGCGCCAGCAGCTGGGGGCCCACGAACACTGAAGCTTTCTTT.

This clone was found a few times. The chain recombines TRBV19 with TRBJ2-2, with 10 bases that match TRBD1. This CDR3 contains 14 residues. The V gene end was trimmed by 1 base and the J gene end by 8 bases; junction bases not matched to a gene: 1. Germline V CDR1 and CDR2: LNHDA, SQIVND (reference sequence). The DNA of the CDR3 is TGTGCCAGTAGTATAGGGACAGGGGGAGGGGAGCTGTTTTTT. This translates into CASSIGTGGGELFF.

The CDR3: CASSQEGTAKGEKLFF. The DNA of the CDR3 is TGCGCCAGCAGCCAGGAGGGGACCGCCAAGGGTGAAAAACTGTTTTTT. The chain uses TRBV4-1 and TRBJ1-4, with D maybe TRBD1 (5 bases). V was trimmed by 3 bases and J by 7 bases, leaving 18 bases between them. The CDR3 consists of 16 residues. In germline, CDR1 is MGHRA, CDR2 YSYEKL.

CDR3 bases: TGTGCCAGCAGCGACTACCAGGGGACAGGCATTAGTTCACCCCTCCACTTT. Its protein product is CASSDYQGTGISSPLHF. This chain joins TRBV9 and TRBJ1-6; TRBD1 aligns across 8 bases. V shed 3 bases and J 9 bases; nucleotides not matched to a gene: 14. Germline assignment: CDR1 SGDLS and CDR2 YYNGEE. CDR3 length: 17 amino acids.